Presented here are 25 T cell receptor beta chains from one specimen sequenced in a study of cytotoxic CD8 clonotypes in ibrutinib-treated CLL. Profiled with immunoSEQ multiplex PCR; TCRdb holds only in-frame clones, not every one. The profile covers under 200,000 clones, with approximately 84% appearing a single time and roughly 4.6% taken by the ten largest. The sample in question was PBMCs, obtained after 24 months of ibrutinib treatment. The receptors were sampled from a human donor with chronic lymphocytic leukemia.

The chain employs TRBV15 and TRBJ1-3, with D possibly being TRBD1 (6 bases). Germline V gene sequence: CDR1 LNHNV, CDR2 YYDKDF (reference sequence). This CDR3 region has 16 residues. Trimming took off 5 bases at V and 0 bases at J, with 14 bases between the two ends. Written as DNA, the CDR3 is TGTGCCACCAGCCAGGGGCAGGGGAGCTCTGGAAACACCATATATTTT. Protein sequence: CATSQGQGSSGNTIYF.

This chain uses TRBV4-1 with TRBJ2-2; D remains ambiguous. V shed 1 base and J shed 6 bases, with 9 bases lying between them. The CDR3 spans 14 residues. Germline CDR1 reads MGHRA; CDR2 reads YSYEKL. This CDR3 reads CASSQGAGAGELFF. The CDR3 coding sequence is TGCGCCAGCAGCCAAGGCGCCGGTGCCGGGGAGCTGTTTTTT.

This clone has just a few counts. V usage is TRBV29-1 and J usage is TRBJ1-2; 7 bases match TRBD1. Germline V gene data show CDR1 as SQVTM and CDR2 as ANQGSEA. The CDR3 spans 13 residues. The trim removed 5 bases at V and 10 bases at J, leaving 13 bases unmatched. CDR3 sequence (DNA): TGCAGCGTTAACCGGGACAGCCGGGGAATCTACACCTTC. This gives the protein CSVNRDSRGIYTF.

This clone has only one observation. The chain uses TRBV11-2 and TRBJ2-5; D is uncertain. Germline CDR1 reads SGHAT; CDR2 reads FQNNGV. The CDR3 runs 11 residues. Trimming stripped 5 bases from V and 12 bases from J, with 13 bases between. This chain's CDR3 is CASSLSHIEYF. CDR3 in DNA: TGTGCCAGCAGCCTTAGCCACATAGAGTACTTC.

This clone was seen just once. The chain uses TRBV19 and TRBJ2-1, with 9 bases fitting TRBD2. The germline CDR1 and CDR2 sequences are LNHDA and SQIVND (reference sequence). J gave up 9 bases and V 3 bases, and 6 bases lay outside the gene matches. This CDR3 comprises 14 residues. CDR3 sequence (DNA): TGTGCCAGTAGTATTCTTAGCGGGAGTGCTGAGCAGTTCTTC. Protein: CASSILSGSAEQFF.

The genes are TRBV10-3 and TRBJ2-1; D remains unclear. Looked up from germline, CDR1 is ENHRY and CDR2 is SYGVKD. The CDR3 length is 12 residues. Trimming left V 11 bases short and J 6 bases short, with 14 bases between. CDR3 bases: TGTGCCTCCGCCCCAGCAATCAATGAGCAGTTCTTC. Protein: CASAPAINEQFF.

The rearrangement uses TRBV4-1 and TRBJ1-6; no clear D. The germline CDR1 and CDR2 sequences are MGHRA and YSYEKL. The CDR3 contains 16 residues. Trimming stripped 1 base from V and 0 bases from J, with 7 bases between. DNA of the CDR3: TGCGCCAGCAGCCAAGCCCAGCCCTCCTATAATTCACCCCTCCACTTT. This encodes CASSQAQPSYNSPLHF.

The J gene is TRBJ2-1, the V gene TRBV4-1; TRBD2 matches 10 bases. Looked up from germline, CDR1 is MGHRA and CDR2 is YSYEKL. Germline trimming cut 3 bases from V and 0 bases from J; bases unmatched to any gene: 8. The CDR3 sequence is 18 residues long. CDR3 bases: TGCGCCAGCAGCCATTACAGCGGGGGGGCGAGCTCCTACAATGAGCAGTTCTTC. Protein sequence: CASSHYSGGASSYNEQFF.

This chain uses TRBV23-1 with TRBJ2-7, with D possibly being TRBD1 (5 bases). TRBV23-1 qualifies as an ORF whose function is uncertain. The CDR3 covers 15 residues. V was shortened by 4 bases and J by 5 bases, with 18 bases between the two germline ends. Here the CDR3 DNA reads TGCGCCAGCAGTCGAAAACCCCGGCAGGGCCACGAGCAGTACTTC. Translating it yields CASSRKPRQGHEQYF.

This chain links TRBV30 with TRBJ2-1; D not resolved. Germline CDR1 and CDR2: GTSNPN and SVGIG (reference sequence). Deletions cut 3 bases from V and 4 bases from J, with 19 bases between. The CDR3 contains 16 residues. In DNA, the CDR3 is TGTGCCTGGAGCTCCTCCCTCCTGGTGGGGTACAATGAGCAGTTCTTC. It encodes CAWSSSLLVGYNEQFF.

The chain is built from TRBV4-3 and TRBJ1-3; no clear D gene. Germline values: CDR1 LGHNA, CDR2 YSLEER. The CDR3 has 16 residues. The germline V and J ends were trimmed by 0 bases and 2 bases, with 11 bases remaining between them. CDR3 coding DNA: TGCGCCAGCAGCCAAGATGGGCAGACAACTGGAAACACCATATATTTT. It translates to CASSQDGQTTGNTIYF.

V usage is TRBV19 and J usage is TRBJ1-5; D remains unclear. V lost 3 bases and J 1 base, leaving 13 bases between the germline ends. Germline CDR1 is LNHDA and CDR2 is SQIVND (reference sequence). The CDR3 is 16 residues long. The CDR3 DNA reads TGTGCCAGTAGTATCCAGGCGGGAGGGAGCAATCAGCCCCAGCATTTT. Translation gives CASSIQAGGSNQPQHF. Full variable domain (remainder filled in from reference TRBV19 and TRBJ1-5): DGGITQSPKYLFRKEGQNVTLSCEQNLNHDAMYWYRQDPGQGLRLIYYSQIVNDFQKGDIAEGYSVSREKKESFPLTVTSAQKNPTAFYLCASSIQAGGSNQPQHFGDGTRLSIL.

The J gene is TRBJ2-7, the V gene TRBV7-8, with a possible D match to TRBD1 (5 bases). Germline CDR1 and CDR2: SGHVS and FQNEAQ. The CDR3 extends over 14 amino acids. Trimming left V 5 bases short and J 0 bases short, with 11 bases between. CDR3 in amino acids: CASSPTVLSYEQYF. As DNA, the CDR3 is TGTGCCAGCAGCCCGACAGTCCTCTCCTACGAGCAGTACTTC.

The J gene is TRBJ2-2, the V gene TRBV28, with 7 bases fitting TRBD1. CDR3 size: 18 residues. Trimming removed 3 bases from V and 5 bases from J; junction bases left unmatched: 15. Germline V gives CDR1 MDHEN, CDR2 SYDVKM. The DNA of the CDR3 is TGTGCCAGCAGTTTTATACAGGGACATTACAGGGGAACCGGGGAGCTGTTTTTT. Translation: CASSFIQGHYRGTGELFF.

V and J are TRBV11-2 and TRBJ2-1; 10 positions agree with TRBD2. The CDR3 is made up of 19 amino acids. Germline values: CDR1 SGHAT, CDR2 FQNNGV. V dropped 5 bases and J dropped 0; count of bases not matched to a gene: 13. CDR3 sequence (DNA): TGTGCCAGCAGCCCTACTCTGGGACTAGCGCTCAGCTCCTACAATGAGCAGTTCTTC. Encoded protein: CASSPTLGLALSSYNEQFF.

This clone was counted a single time. This chain uses TRBV9 with TRBJ1-1; possible D gene TRBD1, 6 bases. The V gene lost 6 bases and the J gene lost 5 bases, with 26 bases spanning the gap. The CDR3 has 17 residues. CDR1 is SGDLS, CDR2 YYNGEE, per germline. The CDR3 here is CASTRGGAGGQATEAFF. In DNA form, the CDR3 reads TGTGCCAGCACCCGAGGGGGGGCAGGAGGTCAGGCGACTGAAGCTTTCTTT. Filled out from reference TRBV9 and TRBJ1-1, the complete variable domain reads DSGVTQTPKHLITATGQRVTLRCSPRSGDLSVYWYQQSLDQGLQFLIQYYNGEERAKGNILERFSAQQFPDLHSELNLSSLELGDSALYFCASTRGGAGGQATEAFFGQGTRLTVV.

The chain has TRBV27 and TRBJ1-5; D is unclear. Germline CDR1 is MNHEY and CDR2 is SMNVEV (reference sequence). V was trimmed by 6 bases and J by 3 bases, leaving 12 bases between them. This CDR3 has 14 residues. The CDR3 DNA reads TGTGCCAGCAGGGGAACCGCTGACAATCAGCCCCAGCATTTT. It encodes CASRGTADNQPQHF.

The chain uses TRBV7-9 and TRBJ2-3, with a tentative D call TRBD1 (6 bases). Between the trimmed V and J ends, which lost 5 bases and 6 bases, there was a span of 24 bases. Germline V gene lookup returns CDR1 SEHNR and CDR2 FQNEAQ (reference sequence). CDR3 length: 17 residues. CDR3 DNA sequence: TGTGCCAGCAGCGACAGGCGTTCCGAGATGGTAACCGATACGCAGTATTTT. Translating gives CASSDRRSEMVTDTQYF.

The rearrangement uses TRBV7-8 and TRBJ2-7; 11 bases agree with TRBD2. The CDR3 has 16 residues. V trimming: 1 base; J trimming: 3 bases; junction bases outside the gene matches: 5. The germline V gene encodes CDR1 SGHVS and CDR2 FQNEAQ. Written as DNA, the CDR3 is TGTGCCAGCAGCTTAGGGGGACTAGCGGTGAACTACGAGCAGTACTTC. Translated, it gives CASSLGGLAVNYEQYF.

V usage is TRBV7-3 and J usage is TRBJ2-7; weak D call: TRBD2 (6 bases). V was pared by 5 bases and J by 5 bases, with 10 bases between. CDR3 size: 12 residues. Germline V CDR1 and CDR2: SGHTA, FQGTGA. As DNA, the CDR3 is TGTGCCAGCAGCCCAGGGACTCACGAGCAGTACTTC. Protein sequence: CASSPGTHEQYF.

This clone was recorded once. The chain links TRBV11-2 to TRBJ1-4, with 8 positions matching TRBD1. Germline V gives CDR1 SGHAT, CDR2 FQNNGV. The junction had 8 bases not matched to a gene; V was cut back by 4 bases and J by 7 bases. The CDR3 extends over 15 amino acids. For the CDR3, the DNA is TGTGCCAGCAGCTCCCAGGGGGCTTCGGTTGAAAAACTGTTTTTT. Translated, it gives CASSSQGASVEKLFF.

The rearrangement links TRBV9 to TRBJ1-5; TRBD1 matches 9 bases. Germline V gene sequence: CDR1 SGDLS, CDR2 YYNGEE. V lost 4 bases to trimming and J lost 2 bases; unmatched junction nucleotides: 4. The CDR3 sequence is 15 residues long. The chain's CDR3 is CASSPRTGGNQPQHF. CDR3 nucleotide sequence: TGTGCCAGCAGCCCGCGGACAGGGGGCAATCAGCCCCAGCATTTT.

The genes are TRBV6-5 and TRBJ1-1, with 8 bases identical to TRBD1. J lost 0 bases, V lost 8 bases, and 2 bases had no gene match. Germline V gene data show CDR1 as MNHEY and CDR2 as SVGAGI. The CDR3 is 13 amino acids. CDR3 sequence: CASRDRLNTEAFF. The DNA for the CDR3 is TGTGCCAGCCGGGACAGGCTGAACACTGAAGCTTTCTTT.

This sequence joins TRBV15 and TRBJ1-1; D remains unclear. The CDR3 length is 13 residues. Germline CDR1 is LNHNV and CDR2 is YYDKDF (reference sequence). V was clipped by 7 bases and J by 6 bases, with 15 bases between them. CDR3 protein: CATTDRKVPEAFF. The CDR3 DNA follows: TGTGCCACCACGGATCGGAAGGTTCCTGAAGCTTTCTTT.

The chain couples TRBV19 to TRBJ1-1; no clear D gene. Trimming took off 7 bases at V and 3 bases at J, with 15 bases between the two ends. This CDR3 has 14 amino acids. The V gene's germline CDR1 is LNHDA and CDR2 SQIVND (reference sequence). The CDR3 DNA follows: TGTGCCAGTACTCCGACCCGGAGGGACACTGAAGCTTTCTTT. This codes for CASTPTRRDTEAFF.